A single sample gave rise to the 3 T cell receptor beta chains below, sequenced in a study of shared T cell receptors in the human thymus. Assay used: immunoSEQ multiplex PCR; TCRdb lists only in-frame clones, some missing. The profile shows 450,000 to 650,000 clones, around three quarters of them singletons. The same data also went into a second study, on human thymus T cells.

Sequenced sample: thymocytes. All receptors derive from a boy in the first two years of life with a congenital heart defect.

The CDR3 is CASSRGLAGVKETQYF. The CDR3 nucleotides read TGTGCCAGCAGTAGAGGGTTAGCGGGAGTAAAAGAGACCCAGTACTTC. This chain links TRBV7-6 with TRBJ2-5, with 9 bases fitting TRBD2. The CDR3 runs 16 residues. The germline V gene encodes CDR1 SGHVS and CDR2 FNYEAQ. V lost 6 bases, J lost 3 bases, and 11 bases stayed unmatched.

This rearrangement joins TRBV6-5 to TRBJ1-5; TRBD1 matches at 9 bases. V gave up 5 bases and J gave up 6 bases; unmatched junction bases: 5. This CDR3 contains 14 residues. Germline V gives CDR1 MNHEY, CDR2 SVGAGI. The CDR3 DNA is TGTGCCAGCAGTAGGGACAGGGTGGGTCAGCCCCAGCATTTT. Its translation: CASSRDRVGQPQHF.

The chain links TRBV7-2 to TRBJ2-7; 8 bases are a match to TRBD1. CDR3 length equals 16 residues. Trimming removed 3 bases from V and 4 bases from J; junction bases left unmatched: 11. From germline, CDR1 is SGHTA and CDR2 FQGNSA. CDR3 sequence: CASSFGPDRGQYEQYF. CDR3 bases: TGTGCCAGCAGCTTCGGGCCAGACAGGGGACAGTACGAGCAGTACTTC.